The rows below give T cell receptor beta chains drawn from one sample of a study of cytomegalovirus exposure and HLA in healthy donors. Sequenced by immunoSEQ multiplex PCR; TCRdb stores in-frame clones only, minus some. The sample has 90,000 or so clones, over 70% seen once; the top ten hold roughly 25%. The sequenced material came from PBMCs. These receptors were obtained from a woman in her forties or fifties in good health and CMV-seropositive. The CDR3 runs from the conserved cysteine through the conserved F or W. The D gene is left open where the match is weak. Some rows mark clone size as missing; the rest say once, few, many or name a class of expanded clone.

TRBJ1-1	TRBV6-1	NA	NA	TGTGCCAGCAGTCAGGCCACTGAAGCTTTCTTT	CASSQATEAFF
TRBJ1-6	TRBV6-6	once	TRBD1	TGTGCCAGCAGTTACTCCCGACAGGGGTCATCACCCCTCCACTTT	CASSYSRQGSSPLHF
TRBJ1-1	TRBV5-1	NA	TRBD1	TGCGCCAGCAGCTTGGTCGGACAGGGAGAGAACACTGAAGCTTTCTTT	CASSLVGQGENTEAFF
TRBJ2-5	TRBV7-9	NA	TRBD2	TGTGCCAGCAGCTTAGCATTACTAGCGGGAGGGCCTGGGGAGACCCAGTACTTC	CASSLALLAGGPGETQYF
TRBJ2-2	TRBV4-1	once	NA	TGCGCCAGCAGCCAAGGAGGGAATAGGGGAGGATTCGGGGAGCTGTTTTTT	CASSQGGNRGGFGELFF
TRBJ1-4	TRBV2	NA	NA	TGTGCCAGCAGTGTAGGGGACTTGGATGAAAAACTGTTTTTT	CASSVGDLDEKLFF
TRBJ1-1	TRBV6-1	NA	TRBD1	TGTGCCAGCAGATTGAGGGACAGAATTGAAGCTTTCTTT	CASRLRDRIEAFF
TRBJ1-5	TRBV10-3	NA	NA	TGTGCCAGGGGGTGGAGGGCGAATCAGCCCCAGCATTTT	CARGWRANQPQHF
TRBJ1-1	TRBV19	NA	TRBD1	TGTGCCAGTAGTGACGGGGACAGGGGTTTGAACACTGAAGCTTTCTTT	CASSDGDRGLNTEAFF
TRBJ1-1	TRBV5-4	NA	TRBD1	TGTGCCAGCAGGATAACAGGGGGCGCGTCTGAAGCTTTCTTT	CASRITGGASEAFF
TRBJ2-5	TRBV7-2	NA	NA	TGTGCCAGCAGGTACGGACTGGGACTTTTGGAGACCCAGTACTTC	CASRYGLGLLETQYF
TRBJ1-2	TRBV4-1	NA	NA	TGCGCCAGCAGCCAAGATATTAGCGGGGGGAGCTATGGCTACACCTTC	CASSQDISGGSYGYTF
TRBJ1-1	TRBV20-1	once	NA	TGCAGTGCTTCGAGGGCCTGGGAAGCCTTCTTT	CSASRAWEAFF
TRBJ1-5	TRBV7-8	NA	NA	TGTGCCAGCAGCTTAAACAGGGACGGGAATCAGCCCCAGCATTTT	CASSLNRDGNQPQHF
TRBJ1-6	TRBV6-1	NA	NA	TGTGCCAGCAGTGTTGGGAGAGATTCACCCCTCCACTTT	CASSVGRDSPLHF
TRBJ2-5	TRBV6-1	NA	TRBD2	TGTGCCAGCAGTGATTCCCCTAGCGGGGTGAGAAAGACCCAGTACTTC	CASSDSPSGVRKTQYF
TRBJ1-4	TRBV18	NA	TRBD1	TGTGCCAGCTCACTGACAGGGGTAAATGAAAAACTGTTTTTT	CASSLTGVNEKLFF
TRBJ1-2	TRBV7-9	NA	NA	TGTGCCAGCAGCGTTAACAGGGTTGGCTACACCTTC	CASSVNRVGYTF
TRBJ1-1	TRBV19	once	NA	TGTGCCAGTAGTCTCAACCCCCCGACGGGCACTGAAGCTTTCTTT	CASSLNPPTGTEAFF
TRBJ2-1	TRBV19	NA	NA	TGTGCCAGTAGTATCCTGAGGGAGTGGGACAATGAGCAGTTCTTC	CASSILREWDNEQFF
TRBJ1-2	TRBV6-5	NA	NA	TGTGCCAGCAGTTACTCTGCGGGGGGGGCCTATGGCTACACCTTC	CASSYSAGGAYGYTF
TRBJ2-4	TRBV7-9	NA	NA	TGTGCCAGCAGCTTAGCGGAGGGTTCTCTAGCCAAAAACATTCAGTACTTC	CASSLAEGSLAKNIQYF
TRBJ1-2	TRBV25-1	NA	NA	TGTGCCAGCAGTGACGTCCCCTCTAGCCGCGGCTACACCTTC	CASSDVPSSRGYTF
TRBJ2-1	TRBV5-4	NA	TRBD2	TGTGCCAGCAGCGTTAGCGGGGGCCTCTACAATGAGCAGTTCTTC	CASSVSGGLYNEQFF
TRBJ1-5	TRBV7-9	NA	NA	TGTGCCAGCAGCCAAGGGGGAAATCGGCAGCCCCAGCATTTT	CASSQGGNRQPQHF
TRBJ1-1	TRBV15	NA	NA	TGTGCCACCAGTCGGGGGGGTAGCGCTGAAGCTTTCTTT	CATSRGGSAEAFF
TRBJ2-1	TRBV2	NA	NA	TGTGCCAGCAGGGGAGGCTGGTCTAATGAGCAGTTCTTC	CASRGGWSNEQFF
TRBJ2-7	TRBV10-3	NA	NA	TGTGCCATCAGTGACCTCCTCGGGATGGGGGAGCAGTACTTC	CAISDLLGMGEQYF
TRBJ2-1	TRBV7-8	few	NA	TGTGCCAGCGAGGGGGTTAGGCAGTTCTTC	CASEGVRQFF
TRBJ1-2	TRBV7-9	NA	TRBD1	TGTGCCAGCAGCTTAGATCAGGGGGTGTCTTCTGGCTACACCTTC	CASSLDQGVSSGYTF
TRBJ1-5	TRBV10-2	NA	NA	TGCGCCAGCAGTGAAATTGGGAGAGGCAATCAGCCCCAGCATTTT	CASSEIGRGNQPQHF
TRBJ2-4	TRBV21-1	NA	NA	TGTGCCAGCAGCAAGAGAACGAAGCTAGCCAAAAACATTCAGTACTTC	CASSKRTKLAKNIQYF
TRBJ2-7	TRBV4-1	NA	TRBD2	TGCGCCAGCAGCCAAGATTGGCCTAGCGGGGCGGAGGAGCAGTACTTC	CASSQDWPSGAEEQYF
TRBJ2-5	TRBV27	NA	NA	TGTGCCAGCAGACCGGGAAACAACGAAGAGACCCAGTACTTC	CASRPGNNEETQYF
TRBJ1-1	TRBV5-1	NA	TRBD1	TGCGCCAGCAGTCGGGGACAGGGGGCACCTGAAGCTTTCTTT	CASSRGQGAPEAFF
TRBJ1-5	TRBV13	few	TRBD1	TGTGCCAGCAGCTCCAGGGGGCAAAATCAGCCCCAGCATTTT	CASSSRGQNQPQHF
TRBJ1-5	TRBV10-3	NA	NA	TGTGCCATCAGTGAGTCCGGGGGAATTGAGCCCCAGCATTTT	CAISESGGIEPQHF
TRBJ1-4	TRBV29-1	NA	NA	TGCAGCGTAACCGGGACTCGAATGGGGCAAGGCTCAACTAATGAAAAACTGTTTTTT	CSVTGTRMGQGSTNEKLFF
TRBJ2-5	TRBV6-5	NA	NA	TGTGCCAGCAGTTACTCGAGATGGCTAGGACAAGAGACCCAGTACTTC	CASSYSRWLGQETQYF
TRBJ2-3	TRBV5-1	NA	TRBD1	TGCGCCAGCAGCTTGGCAGGACAGGGGGCAGGAACAGATACGCAGTATTTT	CASSLAGQGAGTDTQYF
TRBJ2-1	TRBV5-6	NA	TRBD2	TGTGCCAGCAGCCGTGAGACTAGCTATCCTAATGAGCAGTTCTTC	CASSRETSYPNEQFF
TRBJ1-1	TRBV11-3	NA	TRBD1	TGTGCCAGCAGCTTAGGGGACAGGGAGAACACTGAAGCTTTCTTT	CASSLGDRENTEAFF
TRBJ2-7	TRBV6-1	NA	TRBD2	TGTGCCAGCAGTGAAGCCCCCCGGGGGGGCGAGCAGTACTTC	CASSEAPRGGEQYF
TRBJ2-7	TRBV29-1	once	NA	TGCAGCGTTGCGGGTCCCTCTTCAGAGCAGTACTTC	CSVAGPSSEQYF